This entry describes one T cell receptor beta chain. What this receptor recognizes is not known. The receptor library was made with 5' RACE. Each TCR library was prepared from 3,500 to 4,500 ng of total RNA. cDNA was synthesized with SMARTScribe reverse transcriptase in eight separate reactions per sample. During cDNA synthesis, template switching was used to introduce unique molecular identifiers that contained a 6-nucleotide sample barcode. TCRalpha and TCRbeta cDNA was amplified in two nested PCRs of 16 and 9 cycles, and bead purification was carried out after each PCR. Before amplification, the cDNA was treated with uracil DNA-glycosylase and purified using the QIAquick PCR purification kit. The second PCR was the step at which Illumina TruSeq-compatible adapters and sample-specific barcodes were added. TapeStation and Qubit were used to check library quality and concentration, and roughly 5 ng of each library went into the pool. Sequencing of the pooled libraries was done on an Illumina HiSeq2500 single-index Rapid Run using custom sequencing primers and 2 x 100 bp reads. In the paper's pipeline: UMI-based consensus assembly with MiGEC version 1.2.6 was used to correct PCR and sequencing errors. MiXCR version 2.1.1 handled V(D)J alignment, clonotype assembly and CDR3 extraction. To normalise gene usage, clonotype sharing and MAIT/NKT TCR abundance, the top 1000, 10 000 and 20 000 clonotypes in each sample were analysed. Diversity was computed as the inverse Simpson index with the vegan R package after downsampling to 27 000 UMIs. Paired Mann-Whitney U tests on discordant twin pairs were used, with Benjamini-Hochberg multiple-testing correction. TCRdb reprocessed the reads and assigns one entry to each CDR3 protein sequence, leaving out DNA. The V and J calls were not made by the authors but by TCRdb's processing. The sample table gives some 440,000 distinct CDR3 sequences. The top ten constitute about 2.4% of the sample.

From each donor, a roughly 2.3 ml peripheral blood sample was collected into PAXgene tubes and stored at -80 degrees C. Without T cell sorting, total RNA was isolated from whole blood using the PAXgene blood miRNA kit on an automated QIAcube. Peripheral blood from monozygotic twin pairs who were concordant or discordant for inflammatory bowel disease underwent deep TCRalpha and TCRbeta repertoire profiling using unique molecular barcoding. For every twin pair, smoking habits were documented, and each individual was categorised as a current, former or never smoker. The germline V gene gives CDR1 as MGHDK and CDR2 as SYGVNS. The CDR3, from cysteine to phenylalanine, totals 15 residues. DNA for this receptor is not on file. This record belongs to a study of monozygotic twins with inflammatory bowel disease (dated by TCRdb to between 2018 and 2021). With regard to the full study: A total of roughly 28 monozygotic twin pairs were included in the full study, comprising nine German pairs (four IBD-concordant, five IBD-discordant) and 19 IBD-discordant Danish pairs. Within discordant pairs, disease-associated traits were sought mainly by comparing IBD patients with their genetically identical healthy co-twins. Each individual had, on average, about 151 000 unique TCRalpha sequences and 181 000 unique TCRbeta sequences available for analysis. The study at large found these results: Repertoire similarity did not differ between concordant and discordant twins, possibly due to limited statistical power. Fewer clonotypes were shared with other individuals by IBD patients than by healthy twins, most markedly in patients showing signs of disease activity. No single strong signal or clonotype linked to IBD turned up in the results, so the idea that one exists was not supported. The analysis was unable to tell different T cell subtypes apart. Measured by the inverse Simpson index, TCRbeta repertoire diversity was lower in IBD patients than in their healthy co-twins. Because patients were on differing immunosuppressive treatments, the repertoires may have picked up extra background noise and inter-individual variability.

The chain is encoded by TRBV25-1 joined to TRBJ2-1. This clonotype was obtained from a human donor with ulcerative colitis or Crohn's disease, or a healthy co-twin of an affected twin (not recorded which). Specimen: blood. The CDR3 corresponds to CASSERGRANNEQFF.